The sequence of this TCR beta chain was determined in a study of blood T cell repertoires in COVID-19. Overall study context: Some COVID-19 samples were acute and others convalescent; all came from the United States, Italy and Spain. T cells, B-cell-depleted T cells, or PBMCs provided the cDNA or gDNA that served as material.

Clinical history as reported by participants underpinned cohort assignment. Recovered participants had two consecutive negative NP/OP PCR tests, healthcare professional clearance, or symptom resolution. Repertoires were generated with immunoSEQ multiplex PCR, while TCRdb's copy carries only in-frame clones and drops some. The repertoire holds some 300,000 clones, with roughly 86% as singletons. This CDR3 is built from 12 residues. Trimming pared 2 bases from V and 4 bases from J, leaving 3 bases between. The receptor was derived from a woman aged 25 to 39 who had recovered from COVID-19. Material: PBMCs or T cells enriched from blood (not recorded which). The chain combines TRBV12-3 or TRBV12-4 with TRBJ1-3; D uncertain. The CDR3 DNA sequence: TGTGCCAGCAGTTTACTGGGAAACACCATATATTTT. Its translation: CASSLLGNTIYF.